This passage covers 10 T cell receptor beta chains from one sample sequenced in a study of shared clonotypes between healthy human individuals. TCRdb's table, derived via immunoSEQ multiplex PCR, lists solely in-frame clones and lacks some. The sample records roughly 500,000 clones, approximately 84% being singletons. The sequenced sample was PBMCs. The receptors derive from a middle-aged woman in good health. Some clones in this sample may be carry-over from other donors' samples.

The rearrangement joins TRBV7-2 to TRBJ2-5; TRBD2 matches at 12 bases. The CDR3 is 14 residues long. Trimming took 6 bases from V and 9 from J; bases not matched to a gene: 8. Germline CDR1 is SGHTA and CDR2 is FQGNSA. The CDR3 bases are TGTGCCAGCAGGCCGACTAGCGGGAGATTCCCCCAGTACTTC. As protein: CASRPTSGRFPQYF.

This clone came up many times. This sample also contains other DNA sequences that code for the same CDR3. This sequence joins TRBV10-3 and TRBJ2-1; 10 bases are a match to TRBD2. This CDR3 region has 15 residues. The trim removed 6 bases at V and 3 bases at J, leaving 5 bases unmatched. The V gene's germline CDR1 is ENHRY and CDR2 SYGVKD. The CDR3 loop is CAISLGLADYNEQFF. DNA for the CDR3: TGTGCCATCAGCCTCGGACTAGCGGACTACAATGAGCAGTTCTTC.

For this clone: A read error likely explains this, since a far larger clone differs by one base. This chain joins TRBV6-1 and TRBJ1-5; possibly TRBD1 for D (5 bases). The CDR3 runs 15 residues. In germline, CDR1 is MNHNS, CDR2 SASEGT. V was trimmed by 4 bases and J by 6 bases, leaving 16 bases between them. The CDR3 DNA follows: TGTGCCAGCAGTGGGCAGACAGTGCATAGTCAGCCCCAGCATTTT. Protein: CASSGQTVHSQPQHF.

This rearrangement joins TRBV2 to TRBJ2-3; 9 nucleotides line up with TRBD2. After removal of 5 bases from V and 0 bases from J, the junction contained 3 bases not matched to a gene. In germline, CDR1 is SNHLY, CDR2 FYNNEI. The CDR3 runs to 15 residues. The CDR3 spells CASSWTSVSTDTQYF. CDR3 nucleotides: TGTGCCAGCAGTTGGACTAGCGTAAGCACAGATACGCAGTATTTT.

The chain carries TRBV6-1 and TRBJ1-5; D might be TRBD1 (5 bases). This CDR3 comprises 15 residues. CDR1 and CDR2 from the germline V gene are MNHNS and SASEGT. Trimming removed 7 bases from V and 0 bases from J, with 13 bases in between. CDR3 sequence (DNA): TGTGCCAGCACCTGGGGCCCCTATAGCAATCAGCCCCAGCATTTT. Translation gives CASTWGPYSNQPQHF.

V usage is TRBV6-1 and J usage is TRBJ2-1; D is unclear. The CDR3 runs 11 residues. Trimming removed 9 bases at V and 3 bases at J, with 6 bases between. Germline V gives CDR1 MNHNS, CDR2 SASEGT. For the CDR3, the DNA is TGTGCCAGTTCAATCTACAATGAGCAGTTCTTC. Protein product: CASSIYNEQFF.

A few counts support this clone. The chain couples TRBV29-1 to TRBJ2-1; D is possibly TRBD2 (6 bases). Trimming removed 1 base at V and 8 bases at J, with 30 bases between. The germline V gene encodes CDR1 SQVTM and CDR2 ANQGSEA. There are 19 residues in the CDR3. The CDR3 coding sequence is TGCAGCGTTGAAGTCCTAACACTGGTGGGCGGGAAAACAAGGGATGAGCAGTTCTTC. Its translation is CSVEVLTLVGGKTRDEQFF.

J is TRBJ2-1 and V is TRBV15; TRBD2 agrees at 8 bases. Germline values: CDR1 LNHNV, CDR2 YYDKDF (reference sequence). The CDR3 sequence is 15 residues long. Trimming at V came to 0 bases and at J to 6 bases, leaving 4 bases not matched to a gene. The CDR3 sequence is CATSRDRAGGNEQFF. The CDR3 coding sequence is TGTGCCACCAGCAGAGATCGCGCGGGAGGCAATGAGCAGTTCTTC.

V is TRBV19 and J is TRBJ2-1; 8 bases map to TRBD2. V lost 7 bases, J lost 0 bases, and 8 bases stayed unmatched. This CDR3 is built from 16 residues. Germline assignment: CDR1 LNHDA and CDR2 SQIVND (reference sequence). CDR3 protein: CASTGGRLRSYNEQFF. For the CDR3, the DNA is TGTGCCAGTACAGGCGGGAGGCTCCGCTCCTACAATGAGCAGTTCTTC.

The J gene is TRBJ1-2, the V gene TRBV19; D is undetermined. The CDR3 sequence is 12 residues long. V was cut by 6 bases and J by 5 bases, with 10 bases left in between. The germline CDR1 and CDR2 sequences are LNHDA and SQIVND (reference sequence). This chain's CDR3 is CASSQERYGYTF. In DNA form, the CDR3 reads TGTGCCAGTAGCCAAGAACGTTATGGCTACACCTTC.